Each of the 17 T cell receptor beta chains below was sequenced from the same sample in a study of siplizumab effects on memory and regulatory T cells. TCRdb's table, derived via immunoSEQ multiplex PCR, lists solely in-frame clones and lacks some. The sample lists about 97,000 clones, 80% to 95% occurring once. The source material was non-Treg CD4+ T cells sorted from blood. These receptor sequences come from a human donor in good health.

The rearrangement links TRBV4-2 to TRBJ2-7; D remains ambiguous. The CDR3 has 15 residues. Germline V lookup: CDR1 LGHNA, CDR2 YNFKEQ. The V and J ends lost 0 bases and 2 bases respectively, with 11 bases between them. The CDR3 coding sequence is TGTGCCAGCAGCCAAGACTCCGCCAGTGCCTACGAGCAGTACTTC. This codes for CASSQDSASAYEQYF.

In nucleotides, the CDR3 is TGTGCCAGTAGTATATCCAGGGATGGCACCGGGGAGCTGTTTTTT. Protein: CASSISRDGTGELFF. V usage is TRBV19 and J usage is TRBJ2-2; a weak D match, TRBD1 (5 bases). Deletions cut 2 bases from V and 4 bases from J, with 11 bases between. In germline, CDR1 is LNHDA, CDR2 SQIVND (reference sequence). CDR3 length: 15 amino acids. Variable domain in full (rest from reference TRBV19 and TRBJ2-2): DGGITQSPKYLFRKEGQNVTLSCEQNLNHDAMYWYRQDPGQGLRLIYYSQIVNDFQKGDIAEGYSVSREKKESFPLTVTSAQKNPTAFYLCASSISRDGTGELFFGEGSRLTVL.

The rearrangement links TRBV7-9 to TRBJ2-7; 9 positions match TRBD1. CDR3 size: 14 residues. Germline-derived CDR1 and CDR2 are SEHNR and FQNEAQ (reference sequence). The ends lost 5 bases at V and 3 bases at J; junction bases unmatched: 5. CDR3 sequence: CASSPRDRVYEQYF. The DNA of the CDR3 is TGTGCCAGCAGCCCCCGGGACAGGGTCTACGAGCAGTACTTC.

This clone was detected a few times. CDR3 bases: TGTGCAAGTCGCTTAGAAACAGTGAACACTGAAGCTTTCTTT. The encoded protein is CASRLETVNTEAFF. The V and J genes are TRBV12-2 and TRBJ1-1; the table's D call of TRBD1 was not tested on the DNA. TRBV12-2 is assigned pseudogene status. The CDR3 is 14 amino acids.

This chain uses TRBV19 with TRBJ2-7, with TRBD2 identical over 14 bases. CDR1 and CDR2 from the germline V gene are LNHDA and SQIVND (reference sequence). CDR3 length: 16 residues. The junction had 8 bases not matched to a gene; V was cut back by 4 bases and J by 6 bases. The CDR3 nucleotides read TGTGCCAGTAGTAGGACTAGCGGGAGGCCTCAATCCGAGCAGTACTTC. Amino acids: CASSRTSGRPQSEQYF.

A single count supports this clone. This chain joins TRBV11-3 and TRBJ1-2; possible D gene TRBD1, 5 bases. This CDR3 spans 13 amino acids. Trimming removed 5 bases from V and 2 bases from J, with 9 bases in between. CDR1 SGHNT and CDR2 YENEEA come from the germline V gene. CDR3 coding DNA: TGTGCCAGCAGCCTTCAGGGAAACTATGGCTACACCTTC. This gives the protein CASSLQGNYGYTF.

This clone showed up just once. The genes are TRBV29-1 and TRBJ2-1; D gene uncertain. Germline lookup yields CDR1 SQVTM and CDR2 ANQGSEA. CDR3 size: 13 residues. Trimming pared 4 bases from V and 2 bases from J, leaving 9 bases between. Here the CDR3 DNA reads TGCAGCGTTGGGGCTATCCCCTACAATGAGCAGTTCTTC. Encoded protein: CSVGAIPYNEQFF.

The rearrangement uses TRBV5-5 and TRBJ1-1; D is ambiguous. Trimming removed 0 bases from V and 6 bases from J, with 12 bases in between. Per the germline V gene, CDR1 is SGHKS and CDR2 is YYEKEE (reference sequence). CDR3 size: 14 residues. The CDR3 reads CASSLALSRAEAFF. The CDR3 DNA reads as TGTGCCAGCAGCTTGGCCTTAAGTCGGGCTGAAGCTTTCTTT.

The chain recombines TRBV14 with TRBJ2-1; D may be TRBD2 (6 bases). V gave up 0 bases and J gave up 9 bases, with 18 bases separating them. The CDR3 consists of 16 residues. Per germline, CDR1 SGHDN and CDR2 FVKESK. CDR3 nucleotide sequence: TGTGCCAGCAGCCAAGATTTAGCGCGGGTGGGAGGTGAGCAGTTCTTC. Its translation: CASSQDLARVGGEQFF.

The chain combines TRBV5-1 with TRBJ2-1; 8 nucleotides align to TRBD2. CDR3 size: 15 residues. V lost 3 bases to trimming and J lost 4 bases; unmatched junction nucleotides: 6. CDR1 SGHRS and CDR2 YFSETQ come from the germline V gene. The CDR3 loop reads CASSSTAGVYNEQFF. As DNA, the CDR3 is TGCGCCAGCAGCTCTACAGCGGGGGTATACAATGAGCAGTTCTTC. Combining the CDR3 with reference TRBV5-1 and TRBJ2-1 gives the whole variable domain KAGVTQTPRYLIKTRGQQVTLSCSPISGHRSVSWYQQTPGQGLQFLFEYFSETQRNKGNFPGRFSGRQFSNSRSEMNVSTLELGDSALYLCASSSTAGVYNEQFFGPGTRLTVL.

This CDR3 is CASSVLVGGDALANYGYTF. The CDR3 DNA follows: TGTGCCAGCAGCGTACTGGTAGGGGGGGACGCACTAGCTAACTATGGCTACACCTTC. The V gene is TRBV9, the J gene TRBJ1-2, with D tentatively TRBD1 (6 bases). The ends were cut back, 1 base at V and 0 bases at J, with 22 bases in the middle. The germline gives CDR1 SGDLS, CDR2 YYNGEE. The CDR3 length is 19 residues.

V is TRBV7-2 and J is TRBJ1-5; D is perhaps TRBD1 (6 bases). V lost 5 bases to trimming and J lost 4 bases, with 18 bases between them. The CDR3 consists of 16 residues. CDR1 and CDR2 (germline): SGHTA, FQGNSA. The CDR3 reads CASSPAVGRGNQPQHF. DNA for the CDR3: TGTGCCAGCAGCCCAGCTGTGGGCAGGGGAAATCAGCCCCAGCATTTT.

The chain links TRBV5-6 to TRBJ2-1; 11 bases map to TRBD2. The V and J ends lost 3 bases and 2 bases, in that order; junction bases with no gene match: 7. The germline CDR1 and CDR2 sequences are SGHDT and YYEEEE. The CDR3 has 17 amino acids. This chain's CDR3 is CASSWDSTSGTYNEQFF. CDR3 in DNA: TGTGCCAGCAGCTGGGACTCGACTAGCGGGACCTACAATGAGCAGTTCTTC.

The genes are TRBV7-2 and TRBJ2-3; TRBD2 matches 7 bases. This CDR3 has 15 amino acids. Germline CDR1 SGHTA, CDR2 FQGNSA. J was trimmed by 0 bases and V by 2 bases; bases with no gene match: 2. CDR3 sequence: CASSLLAASTDTQYF. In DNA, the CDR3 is TGTGCCAGCAGCTTACTAGCGGCTAGCACAGATACGCAGTATTTT.

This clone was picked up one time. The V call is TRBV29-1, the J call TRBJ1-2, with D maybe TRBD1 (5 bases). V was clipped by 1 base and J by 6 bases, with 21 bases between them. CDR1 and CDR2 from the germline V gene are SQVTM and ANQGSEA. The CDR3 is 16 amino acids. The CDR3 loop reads CSVEGSRGDVSNGYTF. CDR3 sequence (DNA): TGCAGCGTTGAAGGATCCCGGGGGGACGTGTCTAATGGCTACACCTTC.

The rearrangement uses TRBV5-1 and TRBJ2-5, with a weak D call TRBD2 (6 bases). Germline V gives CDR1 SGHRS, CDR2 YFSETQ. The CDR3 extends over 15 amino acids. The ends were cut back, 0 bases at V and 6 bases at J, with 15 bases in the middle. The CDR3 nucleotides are TGCGCCAGCAGCTTGGGAGGTGGGAGGATGAAGACCCAGTACTTC. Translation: CASSLGGGRMKTQYF.

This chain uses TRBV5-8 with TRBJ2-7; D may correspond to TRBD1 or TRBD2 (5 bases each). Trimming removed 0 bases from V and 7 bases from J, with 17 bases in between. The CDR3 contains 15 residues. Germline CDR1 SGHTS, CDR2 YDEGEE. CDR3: CASSLAGTSLGEQYF. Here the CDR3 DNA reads TGTGCCAGCAGCTTGGCTGGGACCAGCCTTGGAGAGCAGTACTTC.